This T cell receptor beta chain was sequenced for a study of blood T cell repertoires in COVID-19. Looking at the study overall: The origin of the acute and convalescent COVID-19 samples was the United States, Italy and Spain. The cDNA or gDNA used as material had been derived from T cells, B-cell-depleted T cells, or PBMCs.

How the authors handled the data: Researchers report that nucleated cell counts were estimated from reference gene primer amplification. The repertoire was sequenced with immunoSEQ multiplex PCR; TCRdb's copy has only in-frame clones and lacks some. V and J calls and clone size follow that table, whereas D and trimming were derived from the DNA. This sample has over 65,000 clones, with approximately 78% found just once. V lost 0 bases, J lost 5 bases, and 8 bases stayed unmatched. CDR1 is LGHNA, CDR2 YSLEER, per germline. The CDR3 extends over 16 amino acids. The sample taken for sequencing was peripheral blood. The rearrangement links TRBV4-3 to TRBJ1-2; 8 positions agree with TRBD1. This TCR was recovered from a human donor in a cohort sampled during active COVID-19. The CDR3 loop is CASSQDPETGVYGYTF. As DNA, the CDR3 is TGCGCCAGCAGCCAAGATCCCGAGACAGGGGTATATGGCTACACCTTC.